The 3 T cell receptor beta chains reported below all come from one sample, sequenced in a study of response to subunit inactivated influenza vaccine. TCRdb fed the RT-PCR reads into MiXCR, producing one record per CDR3 protein. The table includes about 520,000 distinct CDR3 sequences, 6.5% to 8% detected once. The sample was PBMCs from blood, taken less than 30 months after vaccination. These receptors were taken from a man between 50 and 70 years old who received an inactivated influenza vaccine.

This clonotype appeared many times. CDR3 DNA sequence: TGTGCCAGCAGTGCCCATTGGGATGAGCAGTTCTTC. Protein: CASSAHWDEQFF. The chain uses TRBV25-1 and TRBJ2-1, with D hard to call. Trimming cost V 4 bases and J 8 bases, with 9 bases left between them. Per the germline V gene, CDR1 is MGHDK and CDR2 is SYGVNS. The CDR3 is made up of 12 amino acids.

This clonotype was seen a handful of times. The chain links TRBV28 to TRBJ2-3, with no clear D. CDR1 is MDHEN and CDR2 is SYDVKM in the germline V gene. Trimming cost V 4 bases and J 7 bases, with 12 bases left between them. This CDR3 is 13 amino acids long. The chain's CDR3 is CASSSPSTHTQYF. CDR3 nucleotides: TGTGCCAGCAGTTCTCCCTCTACCCATACGCAGTATTTT.

Many counts were recorded for this clonotype. The rearrangement joins TRBV15 to TRBJ2-5; 8 bases align to TRBD2. CDR3 size: 15 residues. The germline gives CDR1 LNHNV, CDR2 YYDKDF (reference sequence). V gave up 5 bases and J gave up 2 bases; unmatched junction bases: 7. This chain's CDR3 is CATSRTSGTQETQYF. The CDR3 region has the DNA TGTGCCACCAGCCGTACTAGCGGAACTCAAGAGACCCAGTACTTC. The full variable domain, rest sourced from reference TRBV15 and TRBJ2-5, is DAMVIQNPRYQVTQFGKPVTLSCSQTLNHNVMYWYQQKSSQAPKLLFHYYDKDFNNEADTPDNFQSRRPNTSFCFLDIRSPGLGDTAMYLCATSRTSGTQETQYFGPGTRLLVL.